The clone carrying this T cell receptor beta chain occurred once. The sample comes from a study of shared clonotypes between healthy human individuals. Genomic DNA for unsorted samples, which was extracted with the QIAamp DNA Blood Mini kit, came from roughly 100 million PBMCs. Using immunoSEQ multiplex PCR, the repertoire was profiled, and TCRdb retains in-frame clones only, with some absent. The sample includes 400,000 to 550,000 clones, about 80% of them seen just once. Trimming took 8 bases from V and 1 from J, leaving 16 bases between them. The CDR3 is 15 amino acids. Germline values: CDR1 SNHLY, CDR2 FYNNEI.

The V call is TRBV2, the J call TRBJ2-3; D is ambiguous. Sequencing was carried out using PBMCs. This receptor was taken from a woman between 40 and 50 years old in good health. Some clones in this sample may be carry-over from other donors' samples. The CDR3 loop is CASARFPSRTDTQYF. CDR3 DNA sequence: TGTGCCAGCGCCAGGTTCCCCTCCCGCACAGATACGCAGTATTTT.